This T cell receptor beta chain was recovered during a study of cytomegalovirus exposure and HLA in healthy donors. The CDR3 is 13 amino acids. Trimming cost V 8 bases and J 2 bases; bases outside gene matches: 2. The germline CDR1 and CDR2 sequences are LGHNA and YSLEER. PCR primers comprised 60 Vbeta and 13 Jbeta primers. TCRdb's table, derived via immunoSEQ multiplex PCR, lists solely in-frame clones and lacks some. The sample consists of roughly 190,000 clones, over 70% of them appearing once. The chain links TRBV4-3 to TRBJ1-1; TRBD1 agrees at 10 bases. The sequenced sample was PBMCs. The receptor comes from a man aged 45-65 years in good health and CMV-seronegative. This chain's CDR3 is CASGDRGNTEAFF. The CDR3, as DNA: TGCGCCAGCGGGGACAGGGGTAACACTGAAGCTTTCTTT.